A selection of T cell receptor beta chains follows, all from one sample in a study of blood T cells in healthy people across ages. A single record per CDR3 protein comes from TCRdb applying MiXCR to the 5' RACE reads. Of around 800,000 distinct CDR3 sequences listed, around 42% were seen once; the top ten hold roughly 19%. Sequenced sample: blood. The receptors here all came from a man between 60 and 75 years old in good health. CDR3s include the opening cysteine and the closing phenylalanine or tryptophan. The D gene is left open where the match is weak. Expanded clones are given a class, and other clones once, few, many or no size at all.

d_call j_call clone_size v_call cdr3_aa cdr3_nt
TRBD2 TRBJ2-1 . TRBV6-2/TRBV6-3 CASSRGTSGGYYNEQFF TGTGCCAGCAGCCGAGGGACTAGCGGGGGGTACTACAATGAGCAGTTCTTC
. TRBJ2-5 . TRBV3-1 CASSQGGGLKETQYF TGTGCCAGCAGCCAAGGCGGGGGCTTAAAAGAGACCCAGTACTTC
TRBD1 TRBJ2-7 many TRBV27 CASSGQGGAYEQYF TGTGCCAGCAGTGGACAGGGTGGGGCCTACGAGCAGTACTTC
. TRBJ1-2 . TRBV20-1 CSAKRGPMNYGYTF TGCAGTGCTAAACGGGGACCGATGAACTATGGCTACACCTTC
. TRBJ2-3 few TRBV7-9 CASSLTNTGDTQYF TGTGCCAGCAGCTTAACGAATACGGGAGATACGCAGTATTTT
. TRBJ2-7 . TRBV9 CASSVGGSSSYEQYF TGTGCCAGCAGCGTCGGGGGCTCGAGCTCCTACGAGCAGTACTTC
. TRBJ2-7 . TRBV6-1 CASSAALYEQYF TGTGCCAGCAGTGCCGCCCTTTACGAGCAGTACTTC
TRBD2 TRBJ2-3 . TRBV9 CASSDPGGAPDTQYF TGTGCCAGCAGCGACCCCGGGGGGGCCCCAGATACGCAGTATTTT
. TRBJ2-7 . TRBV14 CASIQVSPWIDEQYF TGTGCCAGCATCCAAGTGTCTCCGTGGATAGACGAGCAGTACTTC
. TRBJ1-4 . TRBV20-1 CSARDPRLGRKEKLFF TGCAGTGCTAGAGATCCCCGTTTAGGGCGGAAGGAAAAACTGTTTTTT